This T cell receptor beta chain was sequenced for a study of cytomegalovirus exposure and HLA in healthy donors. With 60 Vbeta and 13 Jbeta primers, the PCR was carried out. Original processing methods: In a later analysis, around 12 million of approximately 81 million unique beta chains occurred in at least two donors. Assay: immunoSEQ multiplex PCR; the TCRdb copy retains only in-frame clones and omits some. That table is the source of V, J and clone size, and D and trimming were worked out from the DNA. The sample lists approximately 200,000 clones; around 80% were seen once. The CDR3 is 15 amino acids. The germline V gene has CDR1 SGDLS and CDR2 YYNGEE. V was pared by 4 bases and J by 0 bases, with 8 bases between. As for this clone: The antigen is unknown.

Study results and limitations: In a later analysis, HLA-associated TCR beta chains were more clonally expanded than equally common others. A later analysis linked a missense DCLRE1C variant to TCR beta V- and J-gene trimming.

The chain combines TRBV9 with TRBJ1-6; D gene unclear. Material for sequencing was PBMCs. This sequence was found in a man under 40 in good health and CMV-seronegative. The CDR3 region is CASSLQSSYNSPLHF. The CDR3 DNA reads TGTGCCAGCAGCTTACAGAGCTCCTATAATTCACCCCTCCACTTT.